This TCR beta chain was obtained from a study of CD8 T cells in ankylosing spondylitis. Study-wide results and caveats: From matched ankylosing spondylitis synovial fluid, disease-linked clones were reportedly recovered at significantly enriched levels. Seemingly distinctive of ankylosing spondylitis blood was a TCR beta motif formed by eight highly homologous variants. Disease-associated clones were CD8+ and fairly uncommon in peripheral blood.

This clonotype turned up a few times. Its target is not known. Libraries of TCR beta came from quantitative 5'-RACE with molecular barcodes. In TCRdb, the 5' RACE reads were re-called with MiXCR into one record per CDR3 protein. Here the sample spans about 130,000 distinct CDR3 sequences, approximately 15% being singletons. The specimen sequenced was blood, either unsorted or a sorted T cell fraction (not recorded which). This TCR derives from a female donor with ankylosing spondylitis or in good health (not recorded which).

The DNA of the CDR3 is TGTGCCTGGAGTCGTAGCTCCTACGAGCAGTACTTC. As protein: CAWSRSSYEQYF. This sequence joins TRBV30 and TRBJ2-7; D unresolved. CDR3 size: 12 residues. V was clipped by 2 bases and J by 0 bases, with 5 bases between them. Germline V gene sequence: CDR1 GTSNPN, CDR2 SVGIG (reference sequence). Filled out from reference TRBV30 and TRBJ2-7, the complete variable domain reads SQTIHQWPATLVQPVGSPLSLECTVEGTSNPNLYWYRQAAGRGLQLLFYSVGIGQISSEVPQNLSASRPQDRQFILSSKKLLLSDSGFYLCAWSRSSYEQYFGPGTRLTVT.